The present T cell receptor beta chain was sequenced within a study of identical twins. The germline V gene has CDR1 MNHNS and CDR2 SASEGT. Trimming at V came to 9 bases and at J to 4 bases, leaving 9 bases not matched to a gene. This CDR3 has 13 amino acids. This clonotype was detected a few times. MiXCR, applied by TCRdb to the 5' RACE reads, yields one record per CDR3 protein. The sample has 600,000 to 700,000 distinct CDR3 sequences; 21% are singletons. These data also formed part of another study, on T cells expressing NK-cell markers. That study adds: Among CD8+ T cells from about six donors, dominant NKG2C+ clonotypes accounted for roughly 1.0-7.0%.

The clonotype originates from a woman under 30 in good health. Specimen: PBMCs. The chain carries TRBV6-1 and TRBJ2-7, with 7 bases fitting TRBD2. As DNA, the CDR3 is TGTGCCAGTGCCCGGAGGGAGGGTTACGAGCAGTACTTC. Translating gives CASARREGYEQYF.